The present T cell receptor (beta chain) was sequenced within a study of graft-versus-host responses after intestinal transplantation. For the study at large: Multivisceral, liver-intestinal, or isolated intestinal transplants were performed in recipients. Tacrolimus and steroids were given for around 3 years to all recipients after anti-thymocyte globulin induction. Study results and limitations: Analysis identified GvH clones in recipient marrow, with some appearing first in ileum or blood. After transplant, early declines in HvG clones were associated with peak levels of circulating GvH clones.

V was cut by 3 bases and J by 0 bases, with 12 bases left in between. This CDR3 region has 17 residues. Germline V gene sequence: CDR1 KGHSH, CDR2 LQKENI. Concerning this clone: The antigen is undetermined.

The table came from immunoSEQ multiplex PCR; TCRdb's copy has only in-frame clones and leaves some out. The table has about 88,000 clones, roughly 92% seen once. The clonotype comes from a human donor who received an intestinal transplant. The chain carries TRBV18 and TRBJ2-6; D may be TRBD1 or TRBD2 (5 bases each). Sequencing was performed on unstimulated CD4+ T cells sorted from spleen or lymph node cells, taken before intestinal transplant. The CDR3 nucleotides are TGTGCCAGCTCACCCCGGGACCTTAACTCTGGGGCCAACGTCCTGACTTTC. Amino acids: CASSPRDLNSGANVLTF.